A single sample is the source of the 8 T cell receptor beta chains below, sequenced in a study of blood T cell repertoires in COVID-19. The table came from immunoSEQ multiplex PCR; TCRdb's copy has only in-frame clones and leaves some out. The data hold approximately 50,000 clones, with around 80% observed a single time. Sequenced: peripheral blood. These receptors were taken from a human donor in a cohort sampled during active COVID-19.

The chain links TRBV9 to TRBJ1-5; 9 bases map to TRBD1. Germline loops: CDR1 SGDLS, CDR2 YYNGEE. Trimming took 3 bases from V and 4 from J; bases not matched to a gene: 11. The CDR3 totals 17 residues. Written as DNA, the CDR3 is TGTGCCAGCAGCGGCTGGAAAACCGGGACAGGGAATCAGCCCCAGCATTTT. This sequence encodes CASSGWKTGTGNQPQHF.

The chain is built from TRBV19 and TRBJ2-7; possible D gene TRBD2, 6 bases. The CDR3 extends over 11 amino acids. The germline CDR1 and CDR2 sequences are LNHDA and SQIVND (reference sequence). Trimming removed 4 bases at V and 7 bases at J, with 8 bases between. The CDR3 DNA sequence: TGTGCCAGTAGTAGGGGGAGGGAGCAGTACTTC. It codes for CASSRGREQYF.

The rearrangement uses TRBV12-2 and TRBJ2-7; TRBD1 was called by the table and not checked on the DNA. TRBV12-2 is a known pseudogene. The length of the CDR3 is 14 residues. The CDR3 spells CASRFTGDQYEQYF. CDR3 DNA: TGTGCAAGTCGCTTCACAGGGGATCAATACGAGCAGTACTTC.

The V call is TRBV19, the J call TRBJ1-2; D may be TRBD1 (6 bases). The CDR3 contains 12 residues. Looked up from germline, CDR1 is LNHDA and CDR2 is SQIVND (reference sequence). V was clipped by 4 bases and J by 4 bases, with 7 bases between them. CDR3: CASSTRGYGYTF. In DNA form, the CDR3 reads TGTGCCAGTAGTACCAGGGGCTATGGCTACACCTTC.

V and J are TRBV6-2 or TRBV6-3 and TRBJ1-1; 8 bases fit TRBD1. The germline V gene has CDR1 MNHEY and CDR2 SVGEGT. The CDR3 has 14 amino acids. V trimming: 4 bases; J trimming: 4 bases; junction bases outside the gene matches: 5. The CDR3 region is CASSSSGTGTEAFF. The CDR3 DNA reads TGTGCCAGCAGTTCCTCCGGGACAGGCACTGAAGCTTTCTTT.

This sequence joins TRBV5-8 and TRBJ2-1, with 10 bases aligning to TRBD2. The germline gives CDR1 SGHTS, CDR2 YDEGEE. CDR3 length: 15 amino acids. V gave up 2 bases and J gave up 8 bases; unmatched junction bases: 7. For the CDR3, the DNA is TGTGCCAGCAGCTTATGGGCTAGCGGGGGCTATGAGCAGTTCTTC. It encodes CASSLWASGGYEQFF.

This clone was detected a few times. The CDR3 is CASSPGQGNYEQYF. Here the CDR3 DNA reads TGTGCCAGCAGCCCGGGACAGGGTAATTACGAGCAGTACTTC. The chain recombines TRBV11-2 with TRBJ2-7, with 9 bases fitting TRBD1. V gave up 5 bases and J gave up 4 bases; unmatched junction bases: 6. Per the germline V gene, CDR1 is SGHAT and CDR2 is FQNNGV. The CDR3 covers 14 residues.

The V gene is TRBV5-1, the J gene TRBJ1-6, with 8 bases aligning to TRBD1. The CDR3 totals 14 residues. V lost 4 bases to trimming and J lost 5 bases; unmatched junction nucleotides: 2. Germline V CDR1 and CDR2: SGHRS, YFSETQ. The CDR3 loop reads CASSVQGDNSPLHF. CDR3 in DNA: TGCGCCAGCAGCGTACAGGGGGATAATTCACCCCTCCACTTT. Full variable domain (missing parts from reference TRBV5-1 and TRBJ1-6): KAGVTQTPRYLIKTRGQQVTLSCSPISGHRSVSWYQQTPGQGLQFLFEYFSETQRNKGNFPGRFSGRQFSNSRSEMNVSTLELGDSALYLCASSVQGDNSPLHFGNGTRLTVT.